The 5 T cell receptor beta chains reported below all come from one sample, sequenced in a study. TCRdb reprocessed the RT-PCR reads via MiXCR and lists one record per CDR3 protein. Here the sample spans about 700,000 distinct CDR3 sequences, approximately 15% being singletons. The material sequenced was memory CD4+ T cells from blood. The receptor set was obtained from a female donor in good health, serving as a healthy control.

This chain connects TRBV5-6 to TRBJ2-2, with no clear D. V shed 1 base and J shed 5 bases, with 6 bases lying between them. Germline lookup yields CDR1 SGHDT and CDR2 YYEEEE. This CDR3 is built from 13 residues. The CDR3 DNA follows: TGTGCCAGCAGCTTGATGAGGACCGGGGAGCTGTTTTTT. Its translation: CASSLMRTGELFF.

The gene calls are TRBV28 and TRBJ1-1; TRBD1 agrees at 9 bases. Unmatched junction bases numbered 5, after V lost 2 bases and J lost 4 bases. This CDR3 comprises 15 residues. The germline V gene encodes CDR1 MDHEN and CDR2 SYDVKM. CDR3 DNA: TGTGCCAGCAGTTTAGGGACAGGGCGGGTCACTGAAGCTTTCTTT. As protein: CASSLGTGRVTEAFF. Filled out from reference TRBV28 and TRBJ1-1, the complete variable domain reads DVKVTQSSRYLVKRTGEKVFLECVQDMDHENMFWYRQDPGLGLRLIYFSYDVKMKEKGDIPEGYSVSREKKERFSLILESASTNQTSMYLCASSLGTGRVTEAFFGQGTRLTVV.

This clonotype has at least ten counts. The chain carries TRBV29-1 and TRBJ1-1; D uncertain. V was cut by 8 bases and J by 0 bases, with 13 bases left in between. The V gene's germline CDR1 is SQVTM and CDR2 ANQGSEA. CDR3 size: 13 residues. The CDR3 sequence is CSTSTLMNTEAFF. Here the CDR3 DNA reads TGCAGCACCTCGACACTCATGAACACTGAAGCTTTCTTT.

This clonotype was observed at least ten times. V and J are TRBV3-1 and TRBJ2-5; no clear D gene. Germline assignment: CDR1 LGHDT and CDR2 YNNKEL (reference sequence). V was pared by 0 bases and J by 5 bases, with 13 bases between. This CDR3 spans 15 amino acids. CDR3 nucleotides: TGTGCCAGCAGCCAAGATGCTCGGGTGGTGGAGACCCAGTACTTC. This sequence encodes CASSQDARVVETQYF.

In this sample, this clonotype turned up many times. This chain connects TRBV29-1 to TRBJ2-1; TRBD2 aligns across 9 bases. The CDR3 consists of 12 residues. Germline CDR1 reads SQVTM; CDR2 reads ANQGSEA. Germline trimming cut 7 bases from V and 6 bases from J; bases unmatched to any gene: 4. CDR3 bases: TGCAGCGCCAGACTAGCGGTCAATGAGCAGTTCTTC. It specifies CSARLAVNEQFF.